This T cell receptor beta chain derives from a study of immune characterization of retroperitoneal liposarcoma. One entry per CDR3 protein, called by TCRdb with MiXCR from the PCR reads. The data hold 8,000 to 13,000 distinct CDR3 sequences, with 28% observed a single time. This clonotype was observed many times. V dropped 0 bases and J dropped 10 bases, with 16 bases sitting between them. Germline CDR1 is MNHNS and CDR2 is SASEGT. This CDR3 has 15 residues. The material sequenced was tumor tissue. This clonotype originated in a female donor with retroperitoneal liposarcoma. The chain is built from TRBV6-1 and TRBJ2-1; D is perhaps TRBD2 (7 bases). The CDR3 protein is CASSEAGGGGYEQFF. DNA for the CDR3: TGTGCCAGCAGTGAAGCTGGGGGGGGCGGCTACGAGCAGTTCTTC.